What follows is one T cell receptor beta chain and its context. The antigen is undetermined. Noted treatment: some 20 received Ad26.COV2.S at low or high dose, single or two shots; roughly five received placebo; per-sample allocation not given. All samples were drawn on day 63, counting from the first vaccine or placebo injection. In Boston, the donor was an adult between 18-55 years of age. Vaccination used an Ad26 vector expressing Wuhan-strain SARS-CoV-2 spike. This record belongs to a study of Ad26.COV2.S vaccination and SARS-CoV-2 variants. Study-wide context: Intramuscular Ad26.COV2.S at 5x10^10 or 1x10^11 viral particles.

The germline CDR1 and CDR2 sequences are SGHVS and FQNEAQ. The V end lost 5 bases, the J end lost 4 bases, and 1 base lay between the germline ends. This CDR3 spans 10 amino acids. General study points: Responses of T cells in total may have been underestimated by the TCR breadth and depth analyses.

Data came from immunoSEQ multiplex PCR; TCRdb stores just in-frame clones and leaves some out. Of some 390,000 clones detected, less than 90% appear once; the ten largest clones hold approximately 3.7%. This sample comprised peripheral blood, obtained in a trial of Ad26.COV2.S vaccine versus placebo. This chain connects TRBV7-8 to TRBJ2-3; D call uncertain. This receptor was obtained from a person between 18 and 59 years old who received the Ad26.COV2.S COVID-19 vaccine or a placebo. The CDR3 protein is CASSADTQYF. CDR3 nucleotide sequence: TGTGCCAGCAGCGCAGATACGCAGTATTTT.